The sequence of this T cell receptor beta chain was determined in a study of blood T cell repertoires in COVID-19. The wider study: Spain, Italy and the United States supplied samples that represented acute and convalescent COVID-19.

Seattle patients were enrolled during active infection and followed longitudinally. Per germline, CDR1 SGHKS and CDR2 YYEKEE (reference sequence). The length of the CDR3 is 14 residues. Trimming cost V 1 base and J 4 bases; bases outside gene matches: 4. Original processing methods: Amplification of reference gene primers was used by the study to estimate nucleated cell counts. Profiling relied on immunoSEQ multiplex PCR, and the TCRdb table lists in-frame clones only, not all of them. That table furnishes V, J and clone size, whereas the DNA furnished D and trimming. This table holds some 390,000 clones, about 89% found once.

The chain is built from TRBV5-5 and TRBJ2-7; 8 bases line up with TRBD2. This TCR was sampled from a woman aged 40-49 years with COVID-19, enrolled during active disease. Material for sequencing was peripheral blood. The CDR3 nucleotides are TGTGCCAGCAGCTTGAATAGCGGGAAATACGAGCAGTACTTC. Encoded protein: CASSLNSGKYEQYF.